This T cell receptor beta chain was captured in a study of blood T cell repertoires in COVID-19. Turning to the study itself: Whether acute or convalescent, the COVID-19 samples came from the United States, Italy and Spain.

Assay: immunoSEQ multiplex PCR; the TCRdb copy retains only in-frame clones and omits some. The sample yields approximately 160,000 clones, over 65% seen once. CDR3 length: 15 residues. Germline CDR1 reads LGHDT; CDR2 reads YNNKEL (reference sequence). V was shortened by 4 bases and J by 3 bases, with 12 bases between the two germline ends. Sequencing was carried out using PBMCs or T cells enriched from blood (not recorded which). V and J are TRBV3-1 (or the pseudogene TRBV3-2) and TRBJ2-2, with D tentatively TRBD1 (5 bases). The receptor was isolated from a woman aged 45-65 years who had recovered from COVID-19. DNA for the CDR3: TGTGCCAGCAGCCCCCCTGGGGCCGACACCGGGGAGCTGTTTTTT. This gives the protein CASSPPGADTGELFF.